The rows below give T cell receptor beta chains drawn from one sample of a study of T cell repertoires in cytomegalovirus infection. One entry per CDR3 protein, called by TCRdb with MiXCR from the reads. This table holds about 130,000 distinct CDR3 sequences, more than 20% found once. These TCRs are of unknown antigen specificity. Material for sequencing was PBMCs, sequenced either directly or after in vitro stimulation (not recorded which). Source of these receptors: a human donor in good health (CMV status not recorded). Some clones in this sample may be carry-over from other donors' samples. The CDR3 runs from the conserved cysteine through the conserved F or W. The D gene is left open where the match is weak. Size values are once, few and many counts, or a class for expanded clones, and some rows have none.

d_call: .; j_call: TRBJ2-7; v_call: TRBV28; clone_size: many; cdr3_nt: TGTGCCAGCAGCATAGCGGCTCAGTACTACGAGCAGTACTTC; cdr3_aa: CASSIAAQYYEQYF
d_call: .; j_call: TRBJ1-1; v_call: TRBV7-3; clone_size: few; cdr3_nt: TGTGCCAGCAGCAACGCGTTGCGAGGGGGCACTGAAGCTTTCTTT; cdr3_aa: CASSNALRGGTEAFF
d_call: .; j_call: TRBJ2-3; v_call: TRBV10-3; clone_size: .; cdr3_nt: TGTGCCATCACAGGGGTCAGCACAGATACGCAGTATTTT; cdr3_aa: CAITGVSTDTQYF
d_call: TRBD2; j_call: TRBJ2-3; v_call: TRBV7-2; clone_size: many; cdr3_nt: TGTGCCAGCAGCTCCCGACTAGCGGGAGACCGCACAGATACGCAGTATTTT; cdr3_aa: CASSSRLAGDRTDTQYF
d_call: .; j_call: TRBJ1-1; v_call: TRBV29-1; clone_size: .; cdr3_nt: TGCAGCGTTCACCGGGCCCTGGGATGGAACACTGAAGCTTTCTTT; cdr3_aa: CSVHRALGWNTEAFF
d_call: .; j_call: TRBJ2-4; v_call: TRBV7-8; clone_size: .; cdr3_nt: TGTGCCAGCAGCTTAGCGCTAAGGGTTGCGGCCAAAAACATTCAGTACTTC; cdr3_aa: CASSLALRVAAKNIQYF
d_call: TRBD1; j_call: TRBJ1-5; v_call: TRBV2; clone_size: few; cdr3_nt: TGTGCCAGCAGGGGACAGGGAAATCAGCCCCAGCATTTT; cdr3_aa: CASRGQGNQPQHF
d_call: .; j_call: TRBJ1-1; v_call: TRBV7-8; clone_size: many; cdr3_nt: TGTGCCAGCAGCTTTCCGGGCACTGAAGCTTTCTTT; cdr3_aa: CASSFPGTEAFF
d_call: .; j_call: TRBJ1-5; v_call: TRBV4-1; clone_size: .; cdr3_nt: TGCGCCAGCAGCCAAGTACAGCATAGCAATCAGCCCCAGCATTTT; cdr3_aa: CASSQVQHSNQPQHF
d_call: TRBD2; j_call: TRBJ2-5; v_call: TRBV24-1; clone_size: few; cdr3_nt: TGTGCCACCAGCCGAGCGGGAGCGGAGGAGACCCAGTACTTC; cdr3_aa: CATSRAGAEETQYF
d_call: .; j_call: TRBJ2-5; v_call: TRBV2; clone_size: .; cdr3_nt: TGTGCCAGCAGTGAAGACAAAGCGGGCCAAGAGACCCAGTACTTC; cdr3_aa: CASSEDKAGQETQYF
d_call: .; j_call: TRBJ2-4; v_call: TRBV2; clone_size: .; cdr3_nt: TGTGCCAGCAGTGAAGCCTGGGAAGGCTTCAAAAACATTCAGTACTTC; cdr3_aa: CASSEAWEGFKNIQYF
d_call: TRBD2; j_call: TRBJ2-1; v_call: TRBV20-1; clone_size: few; cdr3_nt: TGCAGTGCCCAATTGATAACTAGCGGGAGAAGAAATGAGCAGTTCTTC; cdr3_aa: CSAQLITSGRRNEQFF
d_call: .; j_call: TRBJ1-1; v_call: TRBV20-1; clone_size: .; cdr3_nt: TGCAGTGCTAGAGAGCCCACCCCGAACACTGAAGCTTTCTTT; cdr3_aa: CSAREPTPNTEAFF
d_call: TRBD2; j_call: TRBJ2-2; v_call: TRBV5-4; clone_size: .; cdr3_nt: TGTGCCAGCAGCATGACTAGCCCCGGGGAGCTGTTTTTT; cdr3_aa: CASSMTSPGELFF
d_call: .; j_call: TRBJ1-6; v_call: TRBV7-8; clone_size: .; cdr3_nt: TGTGCCAGCAGCCGGGCAGGGGAAAGGACACCCCTCCACTTT; cdr3_aa: CASSRAGERTPLHF
d_call: TRBD2; j_call: TRBJ2-5; v_call: TRBV7-2; clone_size: many; cdr3_nt: TGTGCCAGCAGCTCCGGGGCTAGCGGTTCCCAAGAGACCCAGTACTTC; cdr3_aa: CASSSGASGSQETQYF
d_call: .; j_call: TRBJ1-5; v_call: TRBV6-8; clone_size: .; cdr3_nt: TGTGCCAGCAGTCCGGGAGATAGCAATCAGCCCCAGCATTTT; cdr3_aa: CASSPGDSNQPQHF
d_call: .; j_call: TRBJ1-1; v_call: TRBV5-1; clone_size: few; cdr3_nt: TGCGCCAGCACCGGCCAGGTGAACACTGAAGCTTTCTTT; cdr3_aa: CASTGQVNTEAFF
d_call: .; j_call: TRBJ2-1; v_call: TRBV6-6; clone_size: .; cdr3_nt: TGTGCCAGCAGTGAGTATGAGCAGTTCTTC; cdr3_aa: CASSEYEQFF
d_call: .; j_call: TRBJ1-1; v_call: TRBV12-3/TRBV12-4; clone_size: .; cdr3_nt: TGTGCCAGCAGTCCTAGCGGACGGATCACTGAAGCTTTCTTT; cdr3_aa: CASSPSGRITEAFF
d_call: .; j_call: TRBJ2-3; v_call: TRBV12-3/TRBV12-4; clone_size: once; cdr3_nt: TGTGCCAGCAGTCCAGGTGGGGTGGGGACAGATACGCAGTATTTT; cdr3_aa: CASSPGGVGTDTQYF
d_call: TRBD2; j_call: TRBJ2-1; v_call: TRBV20-1; clone_size: .; cdr3_nt: TGCAGTGCTAGAGGGACTAGCTCCTACAATGAGCAGTTCTTC; cdr3_aa: CSARGTSSYNEQFF
d_call: .; j_call: TRBJ2-1; v_call: TRBV7-8; clone_size: .; cdr3_nt: TGTGCCAGCAGCCCCGGGTTAAGCTCCTACAATGAGCAGTTCTTC; cdr3_aa: CASSPGLSSYNEQFF
d_call: .; j_call: TRBJ2-7; v_call: TRBV7-2; clone_size: .; cdr3_nt: TGTGCCAGCAGCACCCAGGACAGTACCTACGAGCAGTACTTC; cdr3_aa: CASSTQDSTYEQYF
d_call: TRBD2; j_call: TRBJ2-2; v_call: TRBV4-3; clone_size: .; cdr3_nt: TGCGCCAGCAGCGGAAACTCGGGACTAGGGTTTACCGGGGAGCTGTTTTTT; cdr3_aa: CASSGNSGLGFTGELFF
d_call: .; j_call: TRBJ1-1; v_call: TRBV25-1; clone_size: few; cdr3_nt: TGTGCCAGCAGGAGCGGGGTTTATGTGGCTGAAGCTTTCTTT; cdr3_aa: CASRSGVYVAEAFF
d_call: .; j_call: TRBJ2-1; v_call: TRBV7-3; clone_size: many; cdr3_nt: TGTGCCAGCAGCTTTTTCCAGGATAGTGAGCAGTTCTTC; cdr3_aa: CASSFFQDSEQFF
d_call: TRBD2; j_call: TRBJ2-1; v_call: TRBV7-2; clone_size: many; cdr3_nt: TGTGCCAGCAGCACAGCGGGGGACCGATACAATGAGCAGTTCTTC; cdr3_aa: CASSTAGDRYNEQFF
d_call: TRBD1; j_call: TRBJ1-2; v_call: TRBV24-1; clone_size: many; cdr3_nt: TGTGCCACCGAAGGAGGACAGGGGAATGGCTACACCTTC; cdr3_aa: CATEGGQGNGYTF
d_call: TRBD1; j_call: TRBJ1-5; v_call: TRBV27; clone_size: .; cdr3_nt: TGTGCCAGCAGTTCAGGGGACAGCCAGCGGCCCCAGCATTTT; cdr3_aa: CASSSGDSQRPQHF
d_call: .; j_call: TRBJ2-1; v_call: TRBV6-4; clone_size: few; cdr3_nt: TGTGCCAGCAGTGCCGACCTAGGATCCTACAATGAGCAGTTCTTC; cdr3_aa: CASSADLGSYNEQFF
d_call: TRBD1; j_call: TRBJ1-2; v_call: TRBV7-2; clone_size: many; cdr3_nt: TGTGCCAGCAGCTCGCCGGGGACAGGGTATGGCTACACCTTC; cdr3_aa: CASSSPGTGYGYTF